This T cell receptor beta chain was sequenced for a study of blood T cell repertoires in COVID-19. Methods used by the authors: Estimation of nucleated cell counts relied on the amplification of reference gene primers. Measured with immunoSEQ multiplex PCR; TCRdb has only the in-frame clones, and not every one. The DNA gave D and trimming, while V, J and clone size come from that table. The table includes about 40,000 clones, roughly three quarters detected once. The CDR3 length is 14 residues. Trimming stripped 0 bases from V and 4 bases from J, with 12 bases between. Germline V CDR1 and CDR2: GTSNPN, SVGIG (reference sequence).

V gene TRBV30 combines with J gene TRBJ1-2, with D perhaps TRBD1 (5 bases). The specimen sequenced was peripheral blood. The source is a woman aged 80 or over with acute or convalescent COVID-19. CDR3 loop: CAWSVFREAYGYTF. CDR3 bases: TGTGCCTGGAGTGTTTTCAGGGAGGCCTATGGCTACACCTTC.